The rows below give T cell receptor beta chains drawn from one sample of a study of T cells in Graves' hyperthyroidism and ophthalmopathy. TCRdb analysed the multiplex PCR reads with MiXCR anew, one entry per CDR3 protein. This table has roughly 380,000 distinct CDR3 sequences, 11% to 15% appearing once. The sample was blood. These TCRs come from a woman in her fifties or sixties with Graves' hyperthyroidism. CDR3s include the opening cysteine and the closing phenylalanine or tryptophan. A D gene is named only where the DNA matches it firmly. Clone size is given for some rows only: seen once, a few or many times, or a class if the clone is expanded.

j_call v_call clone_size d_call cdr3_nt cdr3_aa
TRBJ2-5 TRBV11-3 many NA TGTGCCAGCAGCTTATTCTCACGGGGGGAGACCCAGTACTTC CASSLFSRGETQYF
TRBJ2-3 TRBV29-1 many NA TGCAGCGTTGAAGCAGGGGGAGGGACAGATACGCAGTATTTT CSVEAGGGTDTQYF
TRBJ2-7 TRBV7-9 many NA TGTGCCAGCAGCTTAGGGGACGGAGAAAGCTCCTACGAGCAGTACTTC CASSLGDGESSYEQYF
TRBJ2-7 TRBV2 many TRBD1 TGTGCCAGCTACGAGTTCCGGACAGGTTCCCACGAGCAGTACTTC CASYEFRTGSHEQYF
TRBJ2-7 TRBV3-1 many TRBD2 TGTGCCAGCAGCCAAGACCTCGGACTAGCGGGTAAAAACGAGCAGTACTTC CASSQDLGLAGKNEQYF
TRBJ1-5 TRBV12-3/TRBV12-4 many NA TGTGCCAGCAGAGAGGACAGCCCTCAGCCCCAGCATTTT CASREDSPQPQHF
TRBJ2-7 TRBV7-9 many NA TGTGCCAGCAGCAACGGCGGTAGCTCCTACGAGCAGTACTTC CASSNGGSSYEQYF
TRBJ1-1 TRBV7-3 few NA TGTGCCAGCAGGCGTGGACGAGCCGGGGGCACTGAAGCTTTCTTT CASRRGRAGGTEAFF
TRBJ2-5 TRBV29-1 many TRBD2 TGCAGCGTCCGACTAGCGGAGTGGGAAGAGACCCAGTACTTC CSVRLAEWEETQYF
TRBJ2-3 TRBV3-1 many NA TGTGCCAGCAGCCTCCGGGACTCAGGCACAGATACGCAGTATTTT CASSLRDSGTDTQYF
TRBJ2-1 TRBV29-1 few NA TGCAGCGTTGAAAGTTACAATGAGCAGTTCTTC CSVESYNEQFF
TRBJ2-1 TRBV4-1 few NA TGCGCCAGCAGCCAAGGTATTAGCTCCCATGAGCAGTTCTTC CASSQGISSHEQFF
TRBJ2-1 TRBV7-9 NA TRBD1 TGTGCCAGCAGCTTAGGAGGACAGGGGGAATACAATGAGCAGTTCTTC CASSLGGQGEYNEQFF
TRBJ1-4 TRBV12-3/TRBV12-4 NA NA TGTGCCAGCAGTCCTCGGGGTATGTGGGGTGAAAAACTGTTTTTT CASSPRGMWGEKLFF
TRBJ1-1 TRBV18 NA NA TGTGCCAGCTCACCACGGGTTGGGAGAATGAACACTGAAGCTTTCTTT CASSPRVGRMNTEAFF
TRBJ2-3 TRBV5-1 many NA TGCGCCAGCAGCTCCACAGCTTGGGGGATCACAGATACGCAGTATTTT CASSSTAWGITDTQYF
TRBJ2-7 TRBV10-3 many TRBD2 TGTGCCATCAGTGAAGGGACTAGCGGGATGGTCCGCGAGCAGTACTTC CAISEGTSGMVREQYF
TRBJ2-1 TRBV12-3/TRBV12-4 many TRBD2 TGTGCCAGCAGTTTTGGGTCGGGAGGGGCCTACAATGAGCAGTTCTTC CASSFGSGGAYNEQFF
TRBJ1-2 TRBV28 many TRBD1 TGTGCCAGCAGTTTACTGGACAGGGTTAACTATGGCTACACCTTC CASSLLDRVNYGYTF
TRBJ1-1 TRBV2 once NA TGTGCCAGCAGTGAAAGGGGCTGGGGTAACACTGAAGCTTTCTTT CASSERGWGNTEAFF
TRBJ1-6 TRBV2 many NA TGTGCCAGCACCTATAATTCACCCCTCCACTTT CASTYNSPLHF
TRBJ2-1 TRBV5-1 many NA TGCGCCAGCAGCTTAGGCCAGGGAAACAATGAGCAGTTCTTC CASSLGQGNNEQFF
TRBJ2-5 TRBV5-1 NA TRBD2 TGCGCCAGCAGCCCCCCTAGCGGGAGCGGGGAGACCCAGTACTTC CASSPPSGSGETQYF
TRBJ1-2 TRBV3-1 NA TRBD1 TGTGCCAGCAATACAGGGGGGCGAGGCTACACCTTC CASNTGGRGYTF
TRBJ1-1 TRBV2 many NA TGTGCCAGCAGTGAGGGGGTTTACACTGAAGCTTTCTTT CASSEGVYTEAFF
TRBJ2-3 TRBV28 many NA TGTGCCAGCAGTCCCCGGTTGCGAGACAGAACAGATACGCAGTATTTT CASSPRLRDRTDTQYF
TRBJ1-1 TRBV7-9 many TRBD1 TGTGCCAGCAGATTGACAGGGGGCGACACTGAAGCTTTCTTT CASRLTGGDTEAFF
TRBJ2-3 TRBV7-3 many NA TGTGCCAGCAGCGGGCGGGCGAGTGCAGATACGCAGTATTTT CASSGRASADTQYF
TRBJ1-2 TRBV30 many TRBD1 TGTGCCTGGCGACGGACAGGGGGCATCTATGGCTACACCTTC CAWRRTGGIYGYTF
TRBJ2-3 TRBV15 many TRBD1 TGTGCCACCAGCCCCAGGGGGAGTCCAGATACGCAGTATTTT CATSPRGSPDTQYF
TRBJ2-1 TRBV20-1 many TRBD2 TGCAGTGCAACGCCCCCGGGACTAGCGGGAGTCAAGCAGTTCTTC CSATPPGLAGVKQFF
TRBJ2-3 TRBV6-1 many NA TGTGCCAGCGAAAGGGGAGGAAGCACAGATACGCAGTATTTT CASERGGSTDTQYF
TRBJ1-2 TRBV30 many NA TGTGCCTGGAGTGGACGGAGGCTGGGCTATGGCTACACCTTC CAWSGRRLGYGYTF
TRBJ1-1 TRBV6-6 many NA TGTGCCAGCAGTTACTCCCGGACAATCTCTGAAGCTTTCTTT CASSYSRTISEAFF
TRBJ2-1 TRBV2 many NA TGTGCCAGCAGTGAAGGAGGGAGCGAAGATAATGAGCAGTTCTTC CASSEGGSEDNEQFF
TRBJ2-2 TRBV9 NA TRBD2 TGTGCCAGCAGCGTAGCACTAGCGGGAGGGTCGACAGTTCCCGGGGAGCTGTTTTTT CASSVALAGGSTVPGELFF
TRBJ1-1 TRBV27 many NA TGTGCCAGCAGTTTTGGACACAAGAACACTGAAGCTTTCTTT CASSFGHKNTEAFF
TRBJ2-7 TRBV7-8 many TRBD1 TGTGCCAGCAGCTTACTGGACAGGGGGTCGGTGGGGCAGTACTTC CASSLLDRGSVGQYF
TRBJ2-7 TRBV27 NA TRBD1 TGTGCCAGCAGTTCGCTACAGGGGTATAATTACGAGCAGTACTTC CASSSLQGYNYEQYF
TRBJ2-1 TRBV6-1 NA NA TGTGCCAGCAGTGCCCGCACGCCCTACAATGAGCAGTTCTTC CASSARTPYNEQFF
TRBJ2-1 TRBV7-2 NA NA TGTGCCAGCAGCTTAGAGCGGAGGTCCTACAATGAGCAGTTCTTC CASSLERRSYNEQFF
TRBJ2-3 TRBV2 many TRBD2 TGTGCCAGCACGGGCGGGAGTTTAACAGATACGCAGTATTTT CASTGGSLTDTQYF
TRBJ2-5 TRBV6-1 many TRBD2 TGTGCCAGCGAGACCGGGACTAGCGTAGAGACCCAGTACTTC CASETGTSVETQYF
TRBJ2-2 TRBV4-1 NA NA TGCGCCAGCAGCCAACCTATTTTGAACACCGGGGAGCTGTTTTTT CASSQPILNTGELFF
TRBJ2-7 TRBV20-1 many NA TGCAGTGCTAGGGTGCCTTCTGGCCTCTACGAGCAGTACTTC CSARVPSGLYEQYF
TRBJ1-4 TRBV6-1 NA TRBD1 TGTGCCAGCAGCCGACAGGGGGCCGGGGAAAAACTGTTTTTT CASSRQGAGEKLFF
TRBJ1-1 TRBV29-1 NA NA TGCAGCGTTGCTCAAGGGGTGCCTGAAGCTTTCTTT CSVAQGVPEAFF
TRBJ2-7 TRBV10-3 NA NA TGTGCCATCAGTAACCTAGACGGAGCCTACAAGCAGTACTTC CAISNLDGAYKQYF
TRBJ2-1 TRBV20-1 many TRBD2 TGCAGTGCTGAACCGGCTAGCGGGAACTACAATGAGCAGTTCTTC CSAEPASGNYNEQFF
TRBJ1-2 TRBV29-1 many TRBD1 TGCAGCGTTGGGGGGGACAGAGCTTTGACCTATGGCTACACCTTC CSVGGDRALTYGYTF
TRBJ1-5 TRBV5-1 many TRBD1 TGCGCCAGCAGCACCGGGACAGGGGGCCTTAGCAATCAGCCCCAGCATTTT CASSTGTGGLSNQPQHF
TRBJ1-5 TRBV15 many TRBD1 TGTGCCACCAGCAGGACAGGGGTCAACGATCAGCCCCAGCATTTT CATSRTGVNDQPQHF
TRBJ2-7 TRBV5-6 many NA TGTGCCAGCAGCTTAACCGGGACTCAGTACGAGCAGTACTTC CASSLTGTQYEQYF
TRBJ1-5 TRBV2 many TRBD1 TGTGCCAGCAGTTGGACAGGGAACCCGAATCAGCCCCAGCATTTT CASSWTGNPNQPQHF
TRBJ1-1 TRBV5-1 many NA TGCGCCAGCAGCTTCGCTGGGTCGTTTGAAGCTTTCTTT CASSFAGSFEAFF
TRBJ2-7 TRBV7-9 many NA TGTGCCAGCAGCGCCGGTCTCTTCTACGAGCAGTACTTC CASSAGLFYEQYF
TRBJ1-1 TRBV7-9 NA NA TGTGCCAGCAGACCCCGGGGAGTGGGGGCCGACTTCACTGAAGCTTTCTTT CASRPRGVGADFTEAFF
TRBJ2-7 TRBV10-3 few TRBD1 TGTGCCATCAGAATGGGACAGGGTAACGAGCAGTACTTC CAIRMGQGNEQYF